One and the same sample provided the 28 T cell receptor beta chains below, sequenced in a study of blood T cell repertoires in COVID-19. TCRdb keeps only in-frame clones here, not all; method: immunoSEQ multiplex PCR. Of just over 150,000 clones in the sample, around 92% are singletons; the top ten hold 4.5% to 5%. The material sequenced was peripheral blood. The receptors shown here come from a man aged 30-40 years with COVID-19, enrolled during active disease.

V gene TRBV19 combines with J gene TRBJ1-5; TRBD1 aligns across 7 bases. Germline CDR1 LNHDA, CDR2 SQIVND (reference sequence). CDR3 size: 14 residues. V shed 5 bases and J 4 bases; nucleotides not matched to a gene: 5. CDR3 sequence reads: CASSRRDSNQPQHF. In nucleotides, the CDR3 is TGTGCCAGTAGTCGTCGGGACAGTAATCAGCCCCAGCATTTT.

The J gene is TRBJ2-1, the V gene TRBV4-3, with D perhaps TRBD2 (5 bases). V was cut by 0 bases and J by 4 bases, with 16 bases left in between. From germline, CDR1 is LGHNA and CDR2 YSLEER. The CDR3 has 17 amino acids. The CDR3 sequence is CASSQDIGIGGYNEQFF. CDR3 bases: TGCGCCAGCAGCCAAGATATCGGGATCGGCGGGTACAATGAGCAGTTCTTC.

The V call is TRBV27, the J call TRBJ1-2; tentative D call: TRBD1 (5 bases). In germline, CDR1 is MNHEY, CDR2 SMNVEV (reference sequence). V lost 5 bases to trimming and J lost 5 bases, with 12 bases between them. The CDR3 has 13 residues. CDR3 protein: CASSAMTAYGYTF. CDR3 nucleotides: TGTGCCAGCAGTGCTATGACAGCTTATGGCTACACCTTC.

The V gene is TRBV4-3, the J gene TRBJ2-1, with 9 bases lining up with TRBD2. The CDR3 contains 16 residues. With V trimmed by 3 bases and J by 5 bases, 8 bases remained unmatched. In germline, CDR1 is LGHNA, CDR2 YSLEER. The CDR3 coding sequence is TGCGCCAGCAGCCACGGACAGCTAGCGGGGCACAATGAGCAGTTCTTC. Translating gives CASSHGQLAGHNEQFF.

The chain links TRBV7-9 to TRBJ1-6; D is unclear. Trimming stripped 5 bases from V and 15 bases from J, with 14 bases between. The CDR3 spans 12 residues. Germline V CDR1 and CDR2: SEHNR, FQNEAQ (reference sequence). The CDR3 here is CASSGISAVLHF. CDR3 bases: TGTGCCAGCAGCGGAATTTCTGCGGTCCTCCACTTT.

This clone was picked up a small number of times. The chain uses TRBV6-5 and TRBJ1-1; unclear D gene. Germline lookup yields CDR1 MNHEY and CDR2 SVGAGI. CDR3 length equals 13 residues. V lost 7 bases and J 6 bases, leaving 15 bases between the germline ends. CDR3 loop: CASTPTGYPEAFF. The CDR3 DNA sequence: TGTGCCAGCACCCCGACGGGTTACCCTGAAGCTTTCTTT.

This chain connects TRBV29-1 to TRBJ1-2; 8 bases map to TRBD1. The V gene end was trimmed by 4 bases and the J gene end by 3 bases; junction bases not matched to a gene: 10. The CDR3 contains 15 residues. Germline values: CDR1 SQVTM, CDR2 ANQGSEA. In DNA, the CDR3 is TGCAGCGTTGCCCAGGACAGGGCGACCCACTATGGCTACACCTTC. Encoded protein: CSVAQDRATHYGYTF.

The chain employs TRBV4-2 and TRBJ1-2; 8 nucleotides align to TRBD1. The germline V gene has CDR1 LGHNA and CDR2 YNFKEQ. This CDR3 is 14 amino acids long. V shed 2 bases, J shed 8 bases, and the junction held 7 bases outside the gene matches. Here the CDR3 reads CASSQPNRGDGYTF. For the CDR3, the DNA is TGTGCCAGCAGCCAACCAAACAGGGGGGACGGCTACACCTTC.

The chain combines TRBV4-2 with TRBJ2-3; 12 bases line up with TRBD2. Losses at the gene ends were 0 bases for V and 2 bases for J; bases not matched to a gene: 6. Germline assignment: CDR1 LGHNA and CDR2 YNFKEQ. CDR3 length equals 18 residues. The CDR3 spells CASSQESLAGGNTDTQYF. The CDR3 DNA is TGTGCCAGCAGCCAAGAGAGTCTAGCGGGGGGGAACACAGATACGCAGTATTTT.

The rearrangement joins TRBV18 to TRBJ2-1, with TRBD1 matching 9 bases. The CDR3 consists of 15 residues. With 4 bases clipped from V and 4 bases from J, the junction kept 5 bases outside the gene matches. Germline CDR1 is KGHSH and CDR2 is LQKENI. The CDR3 nucleotides read TGTGCCAGCTCACAGGACAGGGGCAGGTACAATGAGCAGTTCTTC. This translates into CASSQDRGRYNEQFF. The complete variable domain, with remaining parts taken from reference TRBV18 and TRBJ2-1, reads NAGVMQNPRHLVRRRGQEARLRCSPMKGHSHVYWYRQLPEEGLKFMVYLQKENIIDESGMPKERFSAEFPKEGPSILRIQQVVRGDSAAYFCASSQDRGRYNEQFFGPGTRLTVL.

This clone has just one count. The CDR3 DNA sequence: TGTGCCAGCAGCATACTAGCGGGGCCCACAGATACGCAGTATTTT. Protein sequence: CASSILAGPTDTQYF. The V call is TRBV9, the J call TRBJ2-3; the match to TRBD2 covers 10 bases. The V gene's germline CDR1 is SGDLS and CDR2 YYNGEE. V lost 4 bases to trimming and J lost 2 bases; unmatched junction nucleotides: 4. This CDR3 comprises 15 residues.

The chain has TRBV14 and TRBJ2-5, with 10 bases lining up with TRBD1. The V and J ends lost 3 bases and 5 bases, in that order; junction bases with no gene match: 12. Germline loops: CDR1 SGHDN, CDR2 FVKESK. This CDR3 spans 17 amino acids. This chain's CDR3 is CASSHRTGGDSGETQYF. The CDR3 DNA follows: TGTGCCAGCAGCCACCGGACAGGGGGGGACTCGGGGGAGACCCAGTACTTC.

This clone has just a few counts. The V gene is TRBV28, the J gene TRBJ1-2, with a tentative D call TRBD1 (6 bases). The germline V gene encodes CDR1 MDHEN and CDR2 SYDVKM. Trimming took 7 bases from V and 8 from J, leaving 17 bases between them. This CDR3 comprises 13 residues. This CDR3 is CASTGGLGGGYTF. CDR3 DNA sequence: TGTGCCAGCACTGGGGGACTAGGGGGAGGCTACACCTTC.

The chain uses TRBV18 and TRBJ2-3; 8 nucleotides agree with TRBD1. Trimming cost V 5 bases and J 2 bases; bases outside gene matches: 6. The CDR3 is 15 amino acids. CDR1 is KGHSH, CDR2 LQKENI, per germline. DNA for the CDR3: TGTGCCAGCTCAAATCAGGGGGCTATCACAGATACGCAGTATTTT. Translating gives CASSNQGAITDTQYF.

V is TRBV18 and J is TRBJ1-6; 8 nucleotides agree with TRBD1. The V segment lost 2 bases and the J segment 10 bases; nucleotides outside the gene matches: 16. The germline V gene encodes CDR1 KGHSH and CDR2 LQKENI. The CDR3 covers 18 residues. DNA of the CDR3: TGTGCCAGCTCACCATACTATTCAGGGGGCGAGACCCACTCACCCCTCCACTTT. Amino acid sequence: CASSPYYSGGETHSPLHF.

The V and J genes are TRBV30 and TRBJ1-4; weak D call: TRBD1 (5 bases). The CDR3 has 13 residues. With 5 bases removed from V and 3 bases from J, the gap between germline ends came to 10 bases. The germline CDR1 and CDR2 sequences are GTSNPN and SVGIG (reference sequence). In DNA form, the CDR3 reads TGTGCCTGGGGGCCCAGGGCTAATGAAAAACTGTTTTTT. Its translation: CAWGPRANEKLFF.

This chain links TRBV11-2 with TRBJ2-3, with D perhaps matching TRBD2 (6 bases). Trimming left V 5 bases short and J 3 bases short, with 12 bases between. Germline V gives CDR1 SGHAT, CDR2 FQNNGV. This CDR3 has 14 amino acids. The CDR3 sequence: CASSTRTTTDTQYF. In DNA, the CDR3 is TGTGCCAGCAGCACTCGGACTACTACAGATACGCAGTATTTT.

This chain joins TRBV27 and TRBJ1-5; TRBD1 agrees at 10 bases. CDR3 length equals 23 residues. Germline CDR1 is MNHEY and CDR2 is SMNVEV (reference sequence). J gave up 0 bases and V 2 bases, and 22 bases lay outside the gene matches. CDR3: CASSLPHRGQGLKRSYSNQPQHF. The CDR3 DNA follows: TGTGCCAGCAGTTTACCCCACCGGGGACAGGGGCTTAAAAGGAGTTATAGCAATCAGCCCCAGCATTTT.

The V gene is TRBV7-9, the J gene TRBJ2-2; TRBD1 is a possible D gene (6 bases). Trimming removed 5 bases at V and 5 bases at J, with 21 bases between. The length of the CDR3 is 17 residues. Germline V gene lookup returns CDR1 SEHNR and CDR2 FQNEAQ (reference sequence). Here the CDR3 reads CASSPGQTPYHTGELFF. The CDR3 coding sequence is TGTGCCAGCAGCCCAGGACAGACCCCCTATCATACCGGGGAGCTGTTTTTT. The complete variable domain, with remaining parts taken from reference TRBV7-9 and TRBJ2-2, reads DTGVSQNPRHKITKRGQNVTFRCDPISEHNRLYWYRQTLGQGPEFLTYFQNEAQLEKSRLLSDRFSAERPKGSFSTLEIQRTEQGDSAMYLCASSPGQTPYHTGELFFGEGSRLTVL.

V and J are TRBV18 and TRBJ2-3, with D possibly being TRBD2 (6 bases). The CDR3 spans 12 residues. V lost 2 bases to trimming and J lost 6 bases, with 6 bases between them. CDR1 and CDR2 from the germline V gene are KGHSH and LQKENI. The CDR3 DNA reads as TGTGCCAGCTCACCAGGGGGGGATACGCAGTATTTT. This sequence encodes CASSPGGDTQYF.

CDR3 bases: TGTGCCTGGAGCCCGACAGGGGTGGGCAAAAACATTCAGTACTTC. This sequence encodes CAWSPTGVGKNIQYF. The chain carries TRBV30 and TRBJ2-4; 8 positions match TRBD1. CDR3 length equals 15 residues. J gave up 3 bases and V 3 bases, and 7 bases lay outside the gene matches. Germline V gene sequence: CDR1 GTSNPN, CDR2 SVGIG (reference sequence).

The gene calls are TRBV7-2 and TRBJ2-3, with 8 bases identical to TRBD2. CDR1 is SGHTA, CDR2 FQGNSA, per germline. The CDR3 length is 14 residues. The V segment lost 3 bases and the J segment 6 bases; nucleotides outside the gene matches: 5. As DNA, the CDR3 is TGTGCCAGCAGCTTTGGCGGGGGGTCCGATACGCAGTATTTT. The encoded protein is CASSFGGGSDTQYF.

The rearrangement joins TRBV2 to TRBJ2-7; TRBD2 might be the D (6 bases). The germline CDR1 and CDR2 sequences are SNHLY and FYNNEI. V was clipped by 3 bases and J by 3 bases, with 15 bases between them. This CDR3 is built from 15 residues. CDR3 DNA sequence: TGTGCCAGCAGTGATGGAGGGATCAAAAACTACGAGCAGTACTTC. It encodes CASSDGGIKNYEQYF.

This clone was seen a single time. This chain uses TRBV27 with TRBJ2-1, with TRBD2 as a possible D gene (6 bases). Trimming took 5 bases from V and 3 from J, leaving 17 bases between them. The CDR3 runs to 16 residues. CDR1 is MNHEY, CDR2 SMNVEV, per germline (reference sequence). The CDR3 is CASSRLRSGDYNEQFF. In nucleotides, the CDR3 is TGTGCCAGCAGTCGGTTGCGGTCGGGGGACTACAATGAGCAGTTCTTC.

The rearrangement links TRBV19 to TRBJ2-3; 10 bases are a match to TRBD2. The CDR3 totals 15 residues. Germline CDR1 reads LNHDA; CDR2 reads SQIVND (reference sequence). V lost 3 bases to trimming and J lost 4 bases; unmatched junction nucleotides: 4. The CDR3 sequence is CASSIGTSVPDTQYF. The CDR3 DNA is TGTGCCAGTAGTATTGGGACTAGCGTCCCAGATACGCAGTATTTT.

The chain recombines TRBV5-1 with TRBJ2-2; 9 bases fit TRBD1. V shed 3 bases, J shed 4 bases, and the junction held 4 bases outside the gene matches. There are 15 residues in the CDR3. Germline V gene sequence: CDR1 SGHRS, CDR2 YFSETQ. CDR3 sequence reads: CASSSGTGFTGELFF. In nucleotides, the CDR3 is TGCGCCAGCAGCTCGGGGACAGGGTTCACCGGGGAGCTGTTTTTT.

The CDR3 protein is CASSLDKTGPPKAFF. The CDR3 DNA follows: TGTGCCAGCAGCTTGGATAAGACAGGGCCGCCGAAAGCTTTCTTT. The rearrangement joins TRBV5-4 to TRBJ1-1, with TRBD1 identical over 7 bases. Germline assignment: CDR1 SGHNT and CDR2 YYREEE (reference sequence). The CDR3 is 15 amino acids. V gave up 0 bases and J gave up 9 bases; unmatched junction bases: 11.

The J gene is TRBJ2-1, the V gene TRBV7-2; weak D call: TRBD1 (5 bases). The CDR3 runs to 14 residues. The V end was cut by 5 bases, the J end by 2 bases, with 10 bases between. Germline CDR1 SGHTA, CDR2 FQGNSA. The CDR3 DNA reads as TGTGCCAGCAGCCCAGGGTGGGCCTACAATGAGCAGTTCTTC. Translated, it gives CASSPGWAYNEQFF.